This T cell receptor beta chain originates from a study of neurological immune-mediated disorders. Study results and limitations: In HTLV-1-associated myelopathy, TCR clonal expansion was greatest, whereas multiple sclerosis had the least, falling below healthy controls.

This clonotype was seen many times. Its antigen is currently unknown. The CDR3 contains 13 residues. The V gene's germline CDR1 is MNHEY and CDR2 SVGAGI. The trim removed 6 bases at V and 4 bases at J, leaving 3 bases unmatched. From 15-18 subjects, over 180 million TCR-beta sequences were obtained in each sequencing run. TCRdb recomputed calls from the 5' RACE reads with MiXCR, one row per CDR3 protein. The sample contains around 64,000 distinct CDR3 sequences, 2.5% to 4% of which appear only once. Source material: PBMCs. This clonotype was sampled from a woman between 50 and 59 years old with multiple sclerosis. The chain joins TRBV6-5 to TRBJ1-2, with 9 nucleotides matching TRBD1. The CDR3 DNA is TGTGCCAGCAGCATGGACAGGGGCTATGGCTACACCTTC. Its translation is CASSMDRGYGYTF.